This T cell receptor beta chain was profiled in a study of T cell repertoires in cytomegalovirus infection. Study at large: Public TCR beta signatures indicated both CMV infection and matching HLA type.

Study-level results: Totalled public TCR beta family frequency picked out people who carried CMV plus the relevant HLA.

Each CDR3 protein gets one entry after TCRdb re-called the reads with MiXCR. There are some 120,000 distinct CDR3 sequences in the sample; about a tenth occur only once, and roughly 31% lies in the top ten. This clonotype was detected ten times or more. The antigen is unknown. V lost 1 base, J lost 2 bases, and 15 bases lay in between. Germline V lookup: CDR1 LNHDA, CDR2 SQIVND (reference sequence). The CDR3 runs to 16 residues. The clonotype originates from a human donor in good health (CMV status not recorded). Some clones in this sample may be carry-over from other donors' samples. This chain connects TRBV19 to TRBJ2-7; D may be TRBD2 (6 bases). The source material was PBMCs, sequenced either directly or after in vitro stimulation (not recorded which). In DNA form, the CDR3 reads TGTGCCAGTAGTATAGCGTCCGGGAGTCTTACCTACGAGCAGTACTTC. Amino acids: CASSIASGSLTYEQYF.